These 22 T cell receptor beta chains were sequenced from one sample in a study of blood T cells in healthy people across ages. Sample-barcoded 5' priming and a J-beta primer mix drove a second PCR of 7 to 11 cycles. TCRdb recomputed calls from the 5' RACE reads with MiXCR, one row per CDR3 protein. The data hold roughly 1.5 million distinct CDR3 sequences, with approximately 39% observed a single time. Input material: blood. Source of these receptors: a young woman in good health.

The chain uses TRBV20-1 and TRBJ2-3, with D unclear. The CDR3 consists of 13 residues. Per the germline V gene, CDR1 is DFQATT and CDR2 is SNEGSKA (reference sequence). V lost 3 bases and J 2 bases, leaving 9 bases between the germline ends. Here the CDR3 DNA reads TGCAGTGCTAGCCTGGACGCCACAGATACGCAGTATTTT. Translating gives CSASLDATDTQYF.

This chain uses TRBV12-3 or TRBV12-4 with TRBJ2-5, with 11 bases fitting TRBD2. V was pared by 7 bases and J by 4 bases, with 11 bases of the junction left unmatched. The length of the CDR3 is 16 residues. This chain's CDR3 is CASTQALAGGTETQYF. CDR3 DNA: TGTGCCAGCACCCAGGCTCTAGCGGGAGGAACAGAGACCCAGTACTTC.

This chain links TRBV25-1 with TRBJ2-1; unclear D gene. Germline CDR1 reads MGHDK; CDR2 reads SYGVNS. V lost 11 bases, J lost 3 bases, and 14 bases lay in between. The CDR3 consists of 13 residues. This chain's CDR3 is CAAKRSDYNEQFF. CDR3 nucleotide sequence: TGTGCCGCAAAACGAAGCGACTACAATGAGCAGTTCTTC. Looking up the rest from reference TRBV25-1 and TRBJ2-1 gives the full variable domain: EADIYQTPRYLVIGTGKKITLECSQTMGHDKMYWYQQDPGMELHLIHYSYGVNSTEKGDLSSESTVSRIRTEHFPLTLESARPSHTSQYLCAAKRSDYNEQFFGPGTRLTVL.

The gene calls are TRBV20-1 and TRBJ1-1; 8 bases are shared with TRBD1. Germline CDR1 and CDR2: DFQATT and SNEGSKA (reference sequence). There are 15 residues in the CDR3. Trimming took 0 bases from V and 6 from J; bases not matched to a gene: 9. The CDR3: CSARDRGRGLAEAFF. CDR3 sequence (DNA): TGCAGTGCTAGAGATCGGGGCAGGGGGCTGGCTGAAGCTTTCTTT.

About this clonotype itself: The junction and the germline gene differ at one end; a read error may be behind it. J is TRBJ2-4 and V is TRBV4-3, with D possibly matching TRBD1 (5 bases). The J call could be wrong; TRBJ2-7 is a better fit for the DNA end. In germline, CDR1 is LGHNA, CDR2 YSLEER. The CDR3 loop spans 15 amino acids. CDR3 bases: TGCGACAGCAGCCAAGGGGTGCAGGCCGGTGACGAGCAGTACTTC. The encoded protein is CDSSQGVQAGDEQYF.

Note on this clonotype: A read error may be the cause here, since a much bigger clone is one base away. The gene calls are TRBV20-1 and TRBJ2-5; TRBD1 agrees at 8 bases. CDR3 size: 14 residues. The germline CDR1 and CDR2 sequences are DFQATT and SNEGSKA (reference sequence). The J segment lost 5 bases and the V segment lost 1 base, leaving 6 bases of the junction unmatched. Here the CDR3 DNA reads TGCAGTGCTAGAGGTCCAGGGGGCGAGGAGACCCAGTACTTC. Translation gives CSARGPGGEETQYF.

The chain couples TRBV7-9 to TRBJ1-2; D is unclear. The length of the CDR3 is 14 residues. Trimming took 0 bases from V and 4 from J, leaving 9 bases between them. Germline CDR1 and CDR2: SEHNR and FQNEAQ (reference sequence). CDR3 residues: CASSLALTAYGYTF. As DNA, the CDR3 is TGTGCCAGCAGCTTAGCGCTAACAGCCTATGGCTACACCTTC.

This chain uses TRBV7-9 with TRBJ2-1, with D maybe TRBD2 (6 bases). Trimming removed 5 bases from V and 10 bases from J, with 15 bases in between. The CDR3 sequence is 13 residues long. Germline loops: CDR1 SEHNR, CDR2 FQNEAQ (reference sequence). CDR3 residues: CASSTVADIEQFF. The DNA of the CDR3 is TGTGCCAGCAGCACTGTAGCGGACATAGAGCAGTTCTTC.

This chain uses TRBV6-5 with TRBJ1-3; D gene uncertain. The CDR3 consists of 15 residues. Germline V lookup: CDR1 MNHEY, CDR2 SVGAGI. The V end lost 0 bases, the J end lost 3 bases, and 9 bases lay between the germline ends. The chain's CDR3 is CASSYSNGLGNTIYF. CDR3 DNA: TGTGCCAGCAGTTACTCGAATGGCCTTGGAAACACCATATATTTT.

The chain has TRBV20-1 and TRBJ2-5; no firm D call. CDR3 size: 13 residues. V lost 5 bases to trimming and J lost 11 bases, with 21 bases between them. Germline values: CDR1 DFQATT, CDR2 SNEGSKA (reference sequence). CDR3 residues: CSAPLVEFYEQYF. The DNA for the CDR3 is TGCAGTGCTCCCTTGGTGGAGTTCTATGAGCAGTACTTC.

The chain is built from TRBV5-1 and TRBJ2-7; D not resolved. Trimming pared 0 bases from V and 4 bases from J, leaving 11 bases between. This CDR3 region has 14 residues. CDR1 is SGHRS, CDR2 YFSETQ, per germline. In nucleotides, the CDR3 is TGCGCCAGCAGCTTGGCCACTCCGCAGTACGAGCAGTACTTC. Its protein product is CASSLATPQYEQYF.

There are a few counts of this clonotype. The rearrangement uses TRBV5-1 and TRBJ1-1; 7 nucleotides line up with TRBD1. Germline values: CDR1 SGHRS, CDR2 YFSETQ. J lost 1 base, V lost 0 bases, and 3 bases had no gene match. CDR3 size: 15 residues. The CDR3 protein is CASSLVGGRNTEAFF. The CDR3 nucleotides are TGCGCCAGCAGCTTGGTAGGGGGCAGGAACACTGAAGCTTTCTTT.

The table lists this clonotype with a count of one. A read error may produce the germline difference seen at one junction end. This chain links TRBV27 with TRBJ1-5; a weak D match, TRBD1 (6 bases). CDR3 length: 15 amino acids. CDR1 is MNHEY, CDR2 SMNVEV, per germline (reference sequence). The CDR3 sequence is CASSSWGQSNRPQHF. In nucleotides, the CDR3 is TGTGCCAGCAGTTCATGGGGACAAAGCAATCGGCCCCAGCATTTT.

This clonotype was seen more than once but under ten times. The V gene is TRBV4-1, the J gene TRBJ1-2; a weak D match, TRBD1 (5 bases). From germline, CDR1 is MGHRA and CDR2 YSYEKL. V was pared by 0 bases and J by 5 bases, with 13 bases between. The CDR3 sequence is 15 residues long. CDR3 sequence (DNA): TGCGCCAGCAGCCAAGAAGGCAGGGTCTGGTATGGCTACACCTTC. It encodes CASSQEGRVWYGYTF.

This chain links TRBV6-5 with TRBJ1-1; a weak D match, TRBD1 (5 bases). V lost 2 bases to trimming and J lost 5 bases, with 15 bases between them. The CDR3 is made up of 15 amino acids. Germline values: CDR1 MNHEY, CDR2 SVGAGI. CDR3 in DNA: TGTGCCAGCAGTTACCCCAAGGCAGGGAGAACTGAAGCTTTCTTT. Amino acid sequence: CASSYPKAGRTEAFF.

This clonotype was observed many times. This chain links TRBV14 with TRBJ2-7; D is possibly TRBD1 or TRBD2 (5 bases each). Germline loops: CDR1 SGHDN, CDR2 FVKESK. V was pared by 2 bases and J by 2 bases, with 13 bases between. The CDR3 sequence is 15 residues long. The CDR3 nucleotides are TGTGCCAGCAGCCAACCCGGGACGCGGCCCTACGAGCAGTACTTC. The encoded protein is CASSQPGTRPYEQYF.

The chain joins TRBV20-1 to TRBJ2-5; possibly TRBD2 for D (6 bases). The V gene lost 5 bases and the J gene lost 11 bases, with 27 bases spanning the gap. Germline CDR1 DFQATT, CDR2 SNEGSKA (reference sequence). The CDR3 loop spans 15 amino acids. The CDR3 loop is CSADGGDTTLNEQYF. DNA for the CDR3: TGCAGTGCTGACGGCGGGGATACAACCCTCAATGAGCAGTACTTC.

The table lists this clonotype with many counts. This chain uses TRBV4-1 with TRBJ1-5; D uncertain. The CDR3 consists of 15 residues. V lost 0 bases, J lost 6 bases, and 12 bases lay in between. Germline lookup yields CDR1 MGHRA and CDR2 YSYEKL. The CDR3: CASSQDTAVVQPQHF. CDR3 coding DNA: TGCGCCAGCAGCCAAGATACCGCGGTTGTTCAGCCCCAGCATTTT.

This clonotype was observed a few times. This chain connects TRBV20-1 to TRBJ2-5; tentatively, D is TRBD1 (5 bases). Germline CDR1 and CDR2: DFQATT and SNEGSKA (reference sequence). The V end was cut by 3 bases, the J end by 2 bases, with 10 bases between. This CDR3 has 13 amino acids. CDR3 sequence reads: CSASTDRQETQYF. The CDR3, as DNA: TGCAGTGCTAGTACTGACAGACAAGAGACCCAGTACTTC.

The V and J genes are TRBV12-3 or TRBV12-4 and TRBJ2-1; 10 bases are a match to TRBD1. J was trimmed by 4 bases and V by 6 bases; bases with no gene match: 6. CDR3 length equals 15 residues. CDR3 sequence (DNA): TGTGCCAGCAGCGACAGGGGGCAGGGATACAATGAGCAGTTCTTC. Residues: CASSDRGQGYNEQFF.

Many counts were recorded for this clonotype. J is TRBJ2-3 and V is TRBV4-1; TRBD2 matches at 11 bases. This CDR3 has 16 residues. Trimming at V came to 4 bases and at J to 0 bases, leaving 3 bases not matched to a gene. Germline lookup yields CDR1 MGHRA and CDR2 YSYEKL. CDR3 loop: CASSPLAGESTDTQYF. CDR3 sequence (DNA): TGCGCCAGCAGCCCACTAGCGGGGGAGAGCACAGATACGCAGTATTTT.

This chain uses TRBV6-2 or TRBV6-3 with TRBJ2-7, with no clear D. The V end was cut by 6 bases, the J end by 6 bases, with 12 bases between. There are 12 residues in the CDR3. CDR1 and CDR2 from the germline V gene are MNHEY and SVGEGT. The CDR3: CASSFRASEQYF. Here the CDR3 DNA reads TGTGCCAGCAGCTTTCGTGCGTCCGAGCAGTACTTC.